This entry describes one T cell receptor beta chain. Study processing details: Amplification with reference gene primers provided the estimates of nucleated cell counts. Assay used: immunoSEQ multiplex PCR; TCRdb lists only in-frame clones, some missing. The V and J calls and the clone size are those of that table, but D and trimming were determined from the DNA. Among 200,000 to 250,000 clones, about 90% were seen once, and the ten largest hold roughly 3%. This sample is drawn from a study of blood T cell repertoires in COVID-19. Whole-study context: COVID-19 samples collected from the United States, Italy and Spain covered acute and convalescent phases. PBMCs, B-cell-depleted T cells, or T cells provided the cDNA or gDNA that made up the material.

The source material was peripheral blood. The receptor's source is a young woman who had recovered from COVID-19.

In DNA form, the CDR3 reads TGTGCCAGCAGTTGGAGCCGGGACAGAACCTACGAGCAGTACTTC. This sequence encodes CASSWSRDRTYEQYF. The J gene is TRBJ2-7, the V gene TRBV27; TRBD1 matches at 7 bases. Germline lookup yields CDR1 MNHEY and CDR2 SMNVEV (reference sequence). CDR3 size: 15 residues. The V gene end was trimmed by 4 bases and the J gene end by 2 bases; junction bases not matched to a gene: 8.